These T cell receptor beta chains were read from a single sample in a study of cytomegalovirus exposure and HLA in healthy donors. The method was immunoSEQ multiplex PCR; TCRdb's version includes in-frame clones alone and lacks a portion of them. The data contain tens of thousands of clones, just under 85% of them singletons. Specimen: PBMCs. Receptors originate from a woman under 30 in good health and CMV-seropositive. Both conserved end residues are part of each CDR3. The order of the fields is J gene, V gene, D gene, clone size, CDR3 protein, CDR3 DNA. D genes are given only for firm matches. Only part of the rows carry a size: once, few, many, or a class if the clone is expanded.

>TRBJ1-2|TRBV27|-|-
CASSLTGNYGYTF
TGTGCCAGCAGTTTAACAGGGAACTATGGCTACACCTTC
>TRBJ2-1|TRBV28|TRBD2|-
CASSATSGRKFF
TGTGCCAGCAGTGCTACTAGCGGGAGGAAGTTCTTC
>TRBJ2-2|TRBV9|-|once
CASSVGGPGNTGELFF
TGTGCCAGCAGCGTAGGGGGTCCGGGAAACACCGGGGAGCTGTTTTTT
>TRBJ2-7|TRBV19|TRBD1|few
CASSRETGLYEQYF
TGTGCCAGTAGCAGGGAGACAGGGCTATACGAGCAGTACTTC
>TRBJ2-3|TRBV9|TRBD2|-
CASSALAADTQYF
TGTGCCAGCAGCGCGCTAGCGGCAGATACGCAGTATTTT
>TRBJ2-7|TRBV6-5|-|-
CASSYVQTGGYEQYF
TGTGCCAGCAGTTACGTTCAGACAGGTGGTTACGAGCAGTACTTC
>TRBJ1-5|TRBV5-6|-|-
CASSLGGGQPQHF
TGTGCCAGCAGCTTGGGGGGCGGTCAGCCCCAGCATTTT
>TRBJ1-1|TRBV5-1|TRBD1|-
CASSLWGTGLTEAFF
TGCGCCAGCAGCTTGTGGGGGACAGGGCTGACTGAAGCTTTCTTT
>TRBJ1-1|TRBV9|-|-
CASSVGGGTRAEAFF
TGTGCCAGCAGCGTAGGTGGAGGTACCCGTGCTGAAGCTTTCTTT
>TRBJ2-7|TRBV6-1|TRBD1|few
CASTESGTGPDEQYF
TGTGCCAGCACTGAATCCGGGACAGGTCCTGACGAGCAGTACTTC
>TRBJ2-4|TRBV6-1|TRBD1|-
CASRKGQFVDIQYF
TGTGCCAGCAGAAAGGGACAGTTTGTTGACATTCAGTACTTC
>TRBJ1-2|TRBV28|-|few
CASRWTAGGYTF
TGTGCCAGCAGGTGGACAGCGGGGGGCTACACCTTC
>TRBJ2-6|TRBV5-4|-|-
CASSQGTGVGANVLTF
TGTGCCAGCAGCCAAGGGACTGGGGTCGGGGCCAACGTCCTGACTTTC
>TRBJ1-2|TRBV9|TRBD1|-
CASSATGGRYGYTF
TGTGCCAGCAGCGCCACAGGGGGCCGTTATGGCTACACCTTC
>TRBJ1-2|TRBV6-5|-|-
CASNPRGLNNYGYTF
TGTGCCAGCAACCCACGCGGACTCAATAACTATGGCTACACCTTC
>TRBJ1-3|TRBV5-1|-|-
CATRGSGNTIYF
TGCGCCACCCGAGGTTCTGGAAACACCATATATTTT
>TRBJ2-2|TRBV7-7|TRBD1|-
CASSVDRGTGELFF
TGTGCTAGCAGCGTTGACAGGGGCACCGGGGAGCTGTTTTTT
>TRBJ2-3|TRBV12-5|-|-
CASGLSEGSGTDTQYF
TGTGCTAGTGGTTTGTCGGAGGGCAGTGGCACAGATACGCAGTATTTT
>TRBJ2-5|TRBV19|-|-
CASSLAAQETQYF
TGTGCCAGTAGTCTGGCGGCCCAAGAGACCCAGTACTTC
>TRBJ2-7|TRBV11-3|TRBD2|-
CASSLSGRAYEQYF
TGTGCCAGCAGCCTCAGCGGGAGGGCCTACGAGCAGTACTTC
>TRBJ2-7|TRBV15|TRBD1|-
CATSRETGFYEQYF
TGTGCCACCAGCAGAGAGACAGGGTTCTACGAGCAGTACTTC
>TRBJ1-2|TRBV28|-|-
CASSSGYYGYTF
TGTGCCAGCAGTTCAGGCTACTATGGCTACACCTTC
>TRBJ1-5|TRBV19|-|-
CASSSRQPGQPQHF
TGTGCCAGTAGTTCCCGACAGCCCGGTCAGCCCCAGCATTTT
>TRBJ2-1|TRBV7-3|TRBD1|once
CASSATGTGHNEQFF
TGTGCCAGCAGCGCAACCGGGACAGGGCACAATGAGCAGTTCTTC
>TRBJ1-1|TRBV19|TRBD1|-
CASSIVGTGGTEAFF
TGTGCCAGTAGTATAGTGGGGACAGGGGGCACTGAAGCTTTCTTT
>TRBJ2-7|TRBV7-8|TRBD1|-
CASSLAHQGVEQYF
TGTGCCAGCAGCTTAGCCCACCAGGGGGTCGAGCAGTACTTC
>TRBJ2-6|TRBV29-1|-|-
CSVVSRANVLTF
TGCAGCGTTGTGAGTCGGGCCAACGTCCTGACTTTC
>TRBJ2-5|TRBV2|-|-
CASSELQETQYF
TGTGCCAGCAGTGAGCTACAAGAGACCCAGTACTTC
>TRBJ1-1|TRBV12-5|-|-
CASGLGRDTEAFF
TGTGCTAGTGGTTTAGGGAGGGACACTGAAGCTTTCTTT
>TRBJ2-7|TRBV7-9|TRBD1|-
CASSFGWTGAYEQYF
TGTGCCAGCAGCTTCGGTTGGACAGGAGCCTACGAGCAGTACTTC
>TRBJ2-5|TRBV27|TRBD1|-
CASSLSHRGVETQYF
TGTGCCAGCAGTTTATCGCACAGGGGAGTTGAGACCCAGTACTTC
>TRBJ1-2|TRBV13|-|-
CASSLGPTNPSRGYGYTF
TGTGCCAGCAGCTTAGGCCCAACTAACCCATCAAGGGGATATGGCTACACCTTC
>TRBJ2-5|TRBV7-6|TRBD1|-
CASSLGLTGGGGETQYF
TGTGCCAGCAGCTTAGGGTTGACAGGGGGCGGGGGAGAGACCCAGTACTTC
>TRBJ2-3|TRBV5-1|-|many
CASSSIPGQLNSVAQYF
TGCGCCAGCAGCTCCATTCCGGGACAACTCAACTCCGTGGCGCAGTATTTT
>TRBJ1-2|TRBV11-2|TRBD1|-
CASSPLDRGHYGYTF
TGTGCCAGCAGTCCACTGGACAGGGGGCATTATGGCTACACCTTC
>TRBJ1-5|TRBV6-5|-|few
CASSGRQAHQPQHF
TGTGCCAGCAGTGGGAGGCAGGCACATCAGCCCCAGCATTTT
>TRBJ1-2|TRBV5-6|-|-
CASDYQATAGYGYTF
TGTGCCAGCGATTACCAGGCTACAGCGGGGTATGGCTACACCTTC
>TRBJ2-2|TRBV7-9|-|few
CASSLAGDTNTGELFF
TGTGCCAGCAGCTTAGCGGGGGACACCAACACCGGGGAGCTGTTTTTT
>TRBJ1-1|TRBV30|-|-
CAWRVSLNTEAFF
TGTGCCTGGAGGGTGAGCTTGAACACTGAAGCTTTCTTT
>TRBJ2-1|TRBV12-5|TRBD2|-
CASGRGGSYNEQFF
TGTGCTAGTGGCCGGGGGGGCTCCTACAATGAGCAGTTCTTC
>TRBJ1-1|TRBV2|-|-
CASKGGSAEAFF
TGTGCCAGCAAAGGTGGTAGCGCTGAAGCTTTCTTT
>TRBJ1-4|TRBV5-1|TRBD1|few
CASSFGGQPNEKLFF
TGCGCCAGCAGCTTTGGGGGACAGCCTAATGAAAAACTGTTTTTT
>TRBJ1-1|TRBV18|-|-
CASSLNRVGGNTEAFF
TGTGCCAGCTCACTCAACAGGGTTGGGGGGAACACTGAAGCTTTCTTT
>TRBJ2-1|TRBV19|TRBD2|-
CASSRLAGPYNEQFF
TGTGCCAGCTCTCGACTAGCGGGGCCCTACAATGAGCAGTTCTTC
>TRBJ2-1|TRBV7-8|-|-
CASSFPSSYNEQFF
TGTGCCAGCAGCTTTCCGAGCTCCTACAATGAGCAGTTCTTC
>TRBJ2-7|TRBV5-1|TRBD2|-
CASSSSGLAGGEQYF
TGCGCCAGCAGCTCCAGCGGACTAGCGGGAGGCGAGCAGTACTTC
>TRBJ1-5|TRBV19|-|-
CASSMVRQPQHF
TGTGCCAGTAGTATGGTCCGGCAGCCCCAGCATTTT
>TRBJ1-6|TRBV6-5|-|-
CASSVQGTNSPLHF
TGTGCCAGCAGCGTACAGGGCACAAATTCACCCCTCCACTTT
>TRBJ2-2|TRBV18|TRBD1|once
CASSPGTAGELFF
TGTGCCAGCTCACCGGGGACAGCCGGGGAGCTGTTTTTT